These 8 T cell receptor beta chains share one sample of origin, sequenced in a study of blood T cell repertoires in COVID-19 (TCRdb year 2020). The library relied on the immunoSEQ multiplex PCR assay. Sourced from immuneACCESS, this table was stored by TCRdb with only in-frame sequences that have V and J called. A share of the clones is absent; for the studies checked, an unresolved V gene accounts for under half, and the remainder has no known explanation. The sample profile shows 65,000 to 90,000 clones; roughly 84% of them were found once. Of the sample, 2.5% to 3% is held by the ten largest clones. Specimen: peripheral blood. The receptors originated from a man older than 75 with active or convalescent COVID-19.

CDR3 in DNA: TGTGCCATCAGTAAAACTAGCGGGGGGGCCGACAATGAGCAGTTCTTC. It codes for CAISKTSGGADNEQFF. The chain employs TRBV10-3 and TRBJ2-1; TRBD2 matches at 13 bases. The V gene end was trimmed by 5 bases and the J gene end by 5 bases; junction bases not matched to a gene: 6. The germline CDR1 and CDR2 sequences are ENHRY and SYGVKD. The length of the CDR3 is 16 residues.

The chain employs TRBV5-1 and TRBJ1-2, with D unresolved. Per germline, CDR1 SGHRS and CDR2 YFSETQ. The V end lost 5 bases, the J end lost 1 base, and 3 bases lay between the germline ends. The CDR3 runs to 11 residues. The CDR3 nucleotides are TGCGCCAGCAGTAATAACTATGGCTACACCTTC. Its protein is CASSNNYGYTF.

In this sample, this clone turned up once. The chain recombines TRBV29-1 with TRBJ2-3; D is ambiguous. Trimming removed 6 bases at V and 6 bases at J, with 10 bases between. Germline lookup yields CDR1 SQVTM and CDR2 ANQGSEA. The CDR3 loop spans 11 amino acids. This chain's CDR3 is CSVASRDTQYF. The CDR3 DNA follows: TGCAGCGTCGCGTCCCGGGATACGCAGTATTTT.

V usage is TRBV7-2 and J usage is TRBJ1-3; 7 bases line up with TRBD1. Germline lookup yields CDR1 SGHTA and CDR2 FQGNSA. After removal of 1 base from V and 0 bases from J, the junction contained 6 bases not matched to a gene. The CDR3 is 17 residues long. The CDR3 protein is CASSLDQGGSSGNTIYF. The CDR3 DNA reads as TGTGCCAGCAGCTTAGACCAGGGGGGTAGCTCTGGAAACACCATATATTTT.

The chain is built from TRBV5-8 and TRBJ1-2, with D possibly TRBD1 on 6 matching bases. The CDR3 is made up of 16 amino acids. V was clipped by 0 bases and J by 7 bases, with 19 bases between them. Germline V CDR1 and CDR2: SGHTS, YDEGEE. CDR3 sequence: CASSLVLQGPSGGYTF. As DNA, the CDR3 is TGTGCCAGCAGCTTGGTTCTCCAGGGGCCATCCGGTGGCTACACCTTC.

V is TRBV7-2 and J is TRBJ1-5; TRBD1 aligns across 8 bases. CDR3 length: 14 amino acids. The germline CDR1 and CDR2 sequences are SGHTA and FQGNSA. V lost 3 bases to trimming and J lost 5 bases; unmatched junction nucleotides: 3. The CDR3 bases are TGTGCCAGCAGCTTTGGACAGGGTGATCAGCCCCAGCATTTT. Its protein is CASSFGQGDQPQHF. Full variable domain (missing parts from reference TRBV7-2 and TRBJ1-5): GAGVSQSPSNKVTEKGKDVELRCDPISGHTALYWYRQSLGQGLEFLIYFQGNSAPDKSGLPSDRFSAERTGGSVSTLTIQRTQQEDSAVYLCASSFGQGDQPQHFGDGTRLSIL.

J is TRBJ1-6 and V is TRBV3-1 (or the pseudogene TRBV3-2); 7 positions agree with TRBD1. After removal of 1 base from V and 7 bases from J, the junction contained 10 bases not matched to a gene. CDR3 length equals 17 residues. Per germline, CDR1 LGHDT and CDR2 YNNKEL (reference sequence). DNA for the CDR3: TGTGCCAGCAGCCAAGGGATCCCGACAGGGCTAAATTCACCCCTCCACTTT. Translation: CASSQGIPTGLNSPLHF.

The gene calls are TRBV14 and TRBJ1-1, with D unclear. Germline V gene data show CDR1 as SGHDN and CDR2 as FVKESK. The CDR3 has 15 residues. V was clipped by 5 bases and J by 3 bases, with 16 bases between them. CDR3 sequence reads: CASSIAPREDTEAFF. The CDR3 nucleotides are TGTGCCAGCAGCATCGCCCCACGGGAGGACACTGAAGCTTTCTTT.